Following are 23 T cell receptor beta chains from one sample sequenced in a study of cytomegalovirus exposure and HLA in healthy donors. The primer mix had 60 Vbeta and 13 Jbeta primers. Assay used: immunoSEQ multiplex PCR; TCRdb lists only in-frame clones, some missing. This sample yields about 120,000 clones, of which about 69% are seen a single time; roughly 1.6% belongs to the top ten. The specimen was PBMCs. Source of these receptors: a woman younger than 35 in good health and CMV-seronegative.

The CDR3 sequence is CASKSTGAYEQYF. CDR3 coding DNA: TGTGCCAGCAAATCGACAGGGGCCTACGAGCAGTACTTC. The chain combines TRBV5-6 with TRBJ2-7, with TRBD1 matching 8 bases. V shed 6 bases, J shed 2 bases, and the junction held 4 bases outside the gene matches. The CDR3 runs 13 residues. Germline V gene sequence: CDR1 SGHDT, CDR2 YYEEEE.

The CDR3 spells CASSPNLGQGPVNQPQHF. CDR3 bases: TGTGCCAGCAGTCCAAACCTGGGACAAGGGCCGGTCAATCAGCCCCAGCATTTT. The rearrangement uses TRBV27 and TRBJ1-5, with a possible D match to TRBD1 (6 bases). The germline CDR1 and CDR2 sequences are MNHEY and SMNVEV (reference sequence). Trimming stripped 5 bases from V and 3 bases from J, with 23 bases between. The length of the CDR3 is 18 residues.

The chain couples TRBV30 to TRBJ2-3, with 8 bases fitting TRBD1. Germline CDR1 reads GTSNPN; CDR2 reads SVGIG (reference sequence). Trimming cost V 8 bases and J 1 base; bases outside gene matches: 8. The CDR3 has 14 residues. CDR3 region: CARSTDRGTDTQYF. The DNA of the CDR3 is TGTGCCAGATCGACGGACAGGGGCACAGATACGCAGTATTTT. The full variable domain, in which reference TRBV30 and TRBJ2-3 provide the parts outside the CDR3, is SQTIHQWPATLVQPVGSPLSLECTVEGTSNPNLYWYRQAAGRGLQLLFYSVGIGQISSEVPQNLSASRPQDRQFILSSKKLLLSDSGFYLCARSTDRGTDTQYFGPGTRLTVL.

About this clone itself: No conserved phenylalanine or tryptophan is present at the end of the CDR3, so a read error is the likely explanation. The chain is built from TRBV30 and TRBJ2-4; D is possibly TRBD2 (5 bases). The germline CDR1 and CDR2 sequences are GTSNPN and SVGIG (reference sequence). Trimming shortened V by 2 bases and J by 8 bases, and 13 bases separated the two germline ends. This CDR3 is built from 13 residues. CDR3 sequence: CAWSRPGIDIQYV. The CDR3 coding sequence is TGTGCCTGGAGTCGCCCGGGGATAGACATTCAGTACGTC.

J is TRBJ1-3 and V is TRBV5-1; the match to TRBD1 covers 7 bases. Per the germline V gene, CDR1 is SGHRS and CDR2 is YFSETQ. This CDR3 region has 16 residues. The V segment lost 1 base and the J segment 0 bases; nucleotides outside the gene matches: 4. The CDR3 region has the DNA TGCGCCAGCAGCTTGAAAGGGGGCGGCTCTGGAAACACCATATATTTT. As protein: CASSLKGGGSGNTIYF.

This chain links TRBV5-8 with TRBJ1-4; TRBD1 aligns across 9 bases. Germline V gene lookup returns CDR1 SGHTS and CDR2 YDEGEE. V shed 4 bases, J shed 5 bases, and the junction held 6 bases outside the gene matches. CDR3 size: 15 residues. For the CDR3, the DNA is TGTGCCAGCAGCCCGACAGGGGGGACAAATGAAAAACTGTTTTTT. This gives the protein CASSPTGGTNEKLFF.

The V call is TRBV25-1, the J call TRBJ1-1; D is unclear. Between the trimmed V and J ends, which lost 1 base and 1 base, there was a span of 13 bases. This CDR3 spans 16 amino acids. Germline values: CDR1 MGHDK, CDR2 SYGVNS. CDR3 sequence: CASSELGGLGNTEAFF. The CDR3 DNA sequence: TGTGCCAGCAGTGAATTGGGAGGGCTGGGGAACACTGAAGCTTTCTTT.

The chain has TRBV19 and TRBJ2-5; weak D call: TRBD2 (6 bases). The germline V gene encodes CDR1 LNHDA and CDR2 SQIVND (reference sequence). Trimming shortened V by 1 base and J by 4 bases, and 7 bases separated the two germline ends. The CDR3 spans 13 residues. The CDR3 region is CASSIVRGETQYF. The CDR3 DNA is TGTGCCAGTAGTATAGTGCGGGGAGAGACCCAGTACTTC.

The chain uses TRBV6-6 and TRBJ2-7; D not resolved. Trimming removed 0 bases from V and 0 bases from J, with 6 bases in between. Germline CDR1 and CDR2: MNHNY and SVGAGI (reference sequence). The CDR3 length is 14 residues. The CDR3 here is CASSYSGSSYEQYF. CDR3 in DNA: TGTGCCAGCAGTTACTCGGGCAGCTCCTACGAGCAGTACTTC.

A few counts support this clone. The chain joins TRBV4-1 to TRBJ1-5; D perhaps matches TRBD1 (6 bases). V was shortened by 0 bases and J by 0 bases, with 18 bases between the two germline ends. Germline V gene lookup returns CDR1 MGHRA and CDR2 YSYEKL. This CDR3 comprises 19 residues. For the CDR3, the DNA is TGCGCCAGCAGCCAAGATTCCTCTAGGACAGCTTATAGCAATCAGCCCCAGCATTTT. Its translation is CASSQDSSRTAYSNQPQHF.

V gene TRBV7-9 combines with J gene TRBJ2-7, with 7 bases aligning to TRBD1. V was pared by 6 bases and J by 0 bases, with 5 bases of the junction left unmatched. Germline CDR1 reads SEHNR; CDR2 reads FQNEAQ (reference sequence). The CDR3 is 14 residues long. This CDR3 reads CASRTGSSSYEQYF. The CDR3 DNA reads as TGTGCCAGCAGGACAGGGAGCAGCTCCTACGAGCAGTACTTC.

V is TRBV11-2 and J is TRBJ1-1; D not resolved. The CDR3 length is 15 residues. CDR1 and CDR2 from the germline V gene are SGHAT and FQNNGV. Deletions cut 5 bases from V and 0 bases from J, with 13 bases between. The CDR3 DNA is TGTGCCAGCAGCCGGCACGAGGCCATGAACACTGAAGCTTTCTTT. It codes for CASSRHEAMNTEAFF. Together with reference TRBV11-2 and TRBJ1-1, the CDR3 gives the full variable domain: EAGVAQSPRYKIIEKRQSVAFWCNPISGHATLYWYQQILGQGPKLLIQFQNNGVVDDSQLPKDRFSAERLKGVDSTLKIQPAKLEDSAVYLCASSRHEAMNTEAFFGQGTRLTVV.

The V gene is TRBV5-1, the J gene TRBJ2-2; 7 nucleotides line up with TRBD1. CDR1 is SGHRS, CDR2 YFSETQ, per germline. Unmatched junction bases numbered 1, after V lost 4 bases and J lost 1 base. CDR3 length: 14 amino acids. CDR3 nucleotide sequence: TGCGCCAGCAGCGGGGACAGGAACACCGGGGAGCTGTTTTTT. Protein product: CASSGDRNTGELFF.

This clone was seen a handful of times. CDR3 bases: TGTGCCAGCAGTCGGGAGGGGGCGGACACCGGGGAGCTGTTTTTT. It yields the protein CASSREGADTGELFF. V usage is TRBV6-4 and J usage is TRBJ2-2, with a weak D call TRBD2 (8 bases). The length of the CDR3 is 15 residues. Germline V gene sequence: CDR1 MRHNA, CDR2 SNTAGT. Trimming left V 5 bases short and J 3 bases short, with 13 bases between.

The chain joins TRBV28 to TRBJ1-1; tentative D call: TRBD1 (6 bases). With 10 bases removed from V and 1 base from J, the gap between germline ends came to 16 bases. The CDR3 spans 14 residues. Germline CDR1 and CDR2: MDHEN and SYDVKM. The CDR3 DNA follows: TGTGCCACCAGAGGGGGAAGGGGGAACACTGAAGCTTTCTTT. Its protein product is CATRGGRGNTEAFF.

J is TRBJ1-1 and V is TRBV28, with D perhaps matching TRBD1 (6 bases). This CDR3 contains 14 residues. V was pared by 4 bases and J by 5 bases, with 14 bases between. Germline V gene lookup returns CDR1 MDHEN and CDR2 SYDVKM. The CDR3 here is CASSWGGRGTEAFF. The CDR3 nucleotides are TGTGCCAGCAGTTGGGGGGGGCGAGGAACTGAAGCTTTCTTT.

The chain is built from TRBV5-4 and TRBJ2-7; 11 nucleotides match TRBD2. The trim removed 4 bases at V and 5 bases at J, leaving 8 bases unmatched. This CDR3 region has 15 residues. The V gene's germline CDR1 is SGHNT and CDR2 YYREEE (reference sequence). DNA of the CDR3: TGTGCCAGCAGCCCCCGACTAGCGGGGCCGGACGAGCAGTACTTC. It codes for CASSPRLAGPDEQYF.

This chain joins TRBV6-5 and TRBJ1-1; D unclear. Trimming left V 10 bases short and J 0 bases short, with 6 bases between. This CDR3 has 11 amino acids. CDR1 and CDR2 (germline): MNHEY, SVGAGI. In nucleotides, the CDR3 is TGTGCCACCTGGCTGAACACTGAAGCTTTCTTT. Translating gives CATWLNTEAFF.

V is TRBV19 and J is TRBJ1-2; D is unclear. The CDR3 contains 12 residues. Germline V gene lookup returns CDR1 LNHDA and CDR2 SQIVND (reference sequence). V lost 5 bases to trimming and J lost 7 bases, with 11 bases between them. The CDR3: CASSVGLGGYTF. The CDR3 DNA sequence: TGTGCCAGTAGTGTCGGTCTAGGTGGCTACACCTTC.

The rearrangement uses TRBV27 and TRBJ1-1; D not certain. V lost 6 bases, J lost 0 bases, and 8 bases lay in between. The CDR3 loop spans 13 amino acids. CDR1 is MNHEY and CDR2 is SMNVEV in the germline V gene (reference sequence). The CDR3, as DNA: TGTGCCAGCAGGGGCGGGGTGAACACTGAAGCTTTCTTT. It translates to CASRGGVNTEAFF.

The rearrangement uses TRBV30 and TRBJ1-5, with TRBD1 as a possible D gene (5 bases). V dropped 2 bases and J dropped 10 bases, with 15 bases sitting between them. This CDR3 region has 13 residues. Germline loops: CDR1 GTSNPN, CDR2 SVGIG (reference sequence). The CDR3 sequence: CAWSKQAVYPQHF. CDR3 nucleotides: TGTGCCTGGAGTAAACAGGCAGTTTATCCCCAGCATTTT.

The chain uses TRBV4-1 and TRBJ1-1; D is possibly TRBD1 (5 bases). This CDR3 has 15 amino acids. V dropped 1 base and J dropped 1 base, with 10 bases sitting between them. Germline CDR1 MGHRA, CDR2 YSYEKL. The CDR3, as DNA: TGCGCCAGCAGCCAAGCCCTTGACAGGAACACTGAAGCTTTCTTT. The encoded protein is CASSQALDRNTEAFF.

The chain has TRBV7-9 and TRBJ2-6; D is perhaps TRBD2 (5 bases). The germline V gene has CDR1 SEHNR and CDR2 FQNEAQ (reference sequence). There are 16 residues in the CDR3. V lost 6 bases to trimming and J lost 0 bases, with 12 bases between them. The CDR3 reads CASRDGLLSGANVLTF. Here the CDR3 DNA reads TGTGCCAGCAGGGACGGACTGCTCTCTGGGGCCAACGTCCTGACTTTC. The whole variable domain, remainder taken from reference TRBV7-9 and TRBJ2-6, is DTGVSQNPRHKITKRGQNVTFRCDPISEHNRLYWYRQTLGQGPEFLTYFQNEAQLEKSRLLSDRFSAERPKGSFSTLEIQRTEQGDSAMYLCASRDGLLSGANVLTFGAGSRLTVL.